These 13 T cell receptor beta chains were all obtained from the same sample, sequenced in a study of identical twins (dated by TCRdb to 2016 to 2017). Library construction relied on 5' RACE. Sequencing relied on an Illumina HiSeq 2000. TCRdb applied fastp at Q25 and MiXCR to the public reads, then kept only in-frame beta chains. Every distinct CDR3 protein forms one entry, paired with its most common genes and DNA. A total of 400,000 to 650,000 distinct CDR3 sequences appear in this sample, 20% to 25% of them only once. Of the sample, 0.91% is held by the ten largest clones. These records were also assigned to another study, of T cells expressing NK-cell markers.

Sequenced sample: CD4+ T cells sorted from blood. The receptor set was obtained from a woman aged 18-30 years in good health.

At least ten counts were recorded for this clonotype. The chain joins TRBV12-3 or TRBV12-4 to TRBJ2-1; 10 bases match TRBD2. V lost 5 bases to trimming and J lost 4 bases; unmatched junction nucleotides: 8. This CDR3 comprises 16 residues. The CDR3 sequence is CASSRRERGGYNEQFF. In nucleotides, the CDR3 is TGTGCCAGCAGTAGGAGGGAGCGGGGGGGATACAATGAGCAGTTCTTC.

This clonotype was detected only a few times. The chain combines TRBV20-1 with TRBJ1-2; unclear D gene. V dropped 4 bases and J dropped 2 bases, with 8 bases sitting between them. Germline CDR1 reads DFQATT; CDR2 reads SNEGSKA (reference sequence). The length of the CDR3 is 12 residues. CDR3 DNA: TGCAGTGCTAACCCTAAAAACTATGGCTACACCTTC. It yields the protein CSANPKNYGYTF.

This clonotype showed up just a few times. The V gene is TRBV7-2, the J gene TRBJ2-3; a weak D match, TRBD2 (8 bases). Trimming pared 5 bases from V and 8 bases from J, leaving 23 bases between. The CDR3 loop spans 16 amino acids. Germline lookup yields CDR1 SGHTA and CDR2 FQGNSA. CDR3 sequence (DNA): TGTGCCAGCAGCCTGTCGGGAGGGGGCTTCGGGGGTACGCAGTATTTT. Translation gives CASSLSGGGFGGTQYF.

This clonotype was seen only a few times. The CDR3 DNA is TGCGCCAGCAGCCAAGATCCCGGGACAGGGGGCCTTGGAGCTGAAGCTTTCTTT. Protein product: CASSQDPGTGGLGAEAFF. This chain joins TRBV4-1 and TRBJ1-1; 12 bases align to TRBD1. Germline V lookup: CDR1 MGHRA, CDR2 YSYEKL. The CDR3 consists of 18 residues. The junction had 11 bases not matched to a gene; V was cut back by 0 bases and J by 6 bases.

CDR3 protein: CAVQGPSGNTIYF. The CDR3 DNA reads TGTGCCGTGCAGGGGCCCTCTGGAAACACCATATATTTT. The chain links TRBV6-1 to TRBJ1-3, with D possibly matching TRBD1 (6 bases). The germline V gene has CDR1 MNHNS and CDR2 SASEGT. Trimming took 11 bases from V and 0 from J, leaving 11 bases between them. CDR3 size: 13 residues.

The rearrangement joins TRBV12-5 to TRBJ2-7; 9 bases map to TRBD1. This CDR3 comprises 15 residues. The trim removed 5 bases at V and 2 bases at J, leaving 7 bases unmatched. Germline lookup yields CDR1 LGHNT and CDR2 FRNRAP. CDR3 amino acids: CASGMGQGSPYEQYF. CDR3 nucleotides: TGTGCTAGTGGTATGGGACAGGGATCGCCCTACGAGCAGTACTTC.

The chain has TRBV5-1 and TRBJ1-5; D remains unclear. The CDR3 runs to 13 residues. Trimming took off 0 bases at V and 4 bases at J, with 5 bases between the two ends. The V gene's germline CDR1 is SGHRS and CDR2 YFSETQ. Here the CDR3 reads CASSLATNQPQHF. CDR3 bases: TGCGCCAGCAGCTTGGCGACGAATCAGCCCCAGCATTTT.

This clonotype was picked up a small number of times. This chain joins TRBV9 and TRBJ2-5; D gene uncertain. Germline loops: CDR1 SGDLS, CDR2 YYNGEE. V was cut by 0 bases and J by 1 base, with 7 bases left in between. The CDR3 totals 14 residues. CDR3 DNA: TGTGCCAGCAGCGTAGACGTATCCCAAGAGACCCAGTACTTC. Residues: CASSVDVSQETQYF.

The chain has TRBV7-2 and TRBJ2-7; D perhaps matches TRBD1 (7 bases). The CDR3 spans 13 residues. V gave up 3 bases and J gave up 7 bases, with 13 bases separating them. The germline CDR1 and CDR2 sequences are SGHTA and FQGNSA. The chain's CDR3 is CASSFQGGREQYF. DNA of the CDR3: TGTGCCAGCAGCTTTCAGGGGGGCCGTGAGCAGTACTTC. Looking up the rest from reference TRBV7-2 and TRBJ2-7 gives the full variable domain: GAGVSQSPSNKVTEKGKDVELRCDPISGHTALYWYRQSLGQGLEFLIYFQGNSAPDKSGLPSDRFSAERTGGSVSTLTIQRTQQEDSAVYLCASSFQGGREQYFGPGTRLTVT.

The gene calls are TRBV20-1 and TRBJ2-5; perhaps TRBD2 as D (5 bases). Trimming shortened V by 6 bases and J by 5 bases, and 13 bases separated the two germline ends. Per the germline V gene, CDR1 is DFQATT and CDR2 is SNEGSKA (reference sequence). There are 12 residues in the CDR3. CDR3 loop: CSAMTGGETQYF. The CDR3 region has the DNA TGCAGTGCCATGACGGGCGGGGAGACCCAGTACTTC.

The gene calls are TRBV30 and TRBJ1-2, with 8 bases identical to TRBD1. V dropped 3 bases and J dropped 6; count of bases not matched to a gene: 6. The CDR3 has 13 amino acids. CDR1 is GTSNPN and CDR2 is SVGIG in the germline V gene (reference sequence). CDR3 in amino acids: CAWSPTGDHGYTF. The CDR3 DNA reads as TGTGCCTGGAGCCCGACAGGGGACCATGGCTACACCTTC.

This chain connects TRBV3-1 to TRBJ2-5; no clear D. Germline CDR1 is LGHDT and CDR2 is YNNKEL (reference sequence). CDR3 length: 14 residues. Trimming shortened V by 1 base and J by 5 bases, and 11 bases separated the two germline ends. In nucleotides, the CDR3 is TGTGCCAGCAGCCAAGCTATGAGCGTCGAGACCCAGTACTTC. Its translation is CASSQAMSVETQYF.

This clonotype was seen only a few times. For the CDR3, the DNA is TGCGCCAGCAGCTCGGTCCCCGGGGATACGCAGTATTTT. Encoded protein: CASSSVPGDTQYF. This chain joins TRBV5-1 and TRBJ2-3; D is uncertain. In germline, CDR1 is SGHRS, CDR2 YFSETQ. There are 13 residues in the CDR3. V was clipped by 3 bases and J by 6 bases, with 11 bases between them.